This passage covers 5 T cell receptor beta chains from one sample sequenced in a study of OX40 agonist ivuxolimab in advanced cancers. Library construction relied on the immunoSEQ multiplex PCR assay. Held by TCRdb, this immuneACCESS table contains in-frame sequences only and omits some clones. Under half of the omission traces to an unresolved V gene where checked; the cause of the rest is unknown. Within this sample are about 60,000 clones, with 87% of them counted one time only. The top ten clones comprise about a sixth of the sample. The sample was CD4+ or CD8+ T cells sorted from blood, taken in a trial of the OX40 agonist ivuxolimab. These receptors were taken from an adult with an advanced solid tumor such as melanoma, head and neck, liver or kidney cancer.

The rearrangement links TRBV19 to TRBJ1-5, with 10 nucleotides matching TRBD1. In germline, CDR1 is LNHDA, CDR2 SQIVND (reference sequence). V trimming: 11 bases; J trimming: 0 bases; junction bases outside the gene matches: 7. The CDR3 has 15 residues. CDR3 sequence: CAARDRGYSNQPQHF. CDR3 bases: TGTGCCGCCAGGGACAGGGGCTATAGCAATCAGCCCCAGCATTTT.

This clone was recorded a few times. The genes are TRBV5-1 and TRBJ2-2; 13 nucleotides agree with TRBD2. The germline V gene has CDR1 SGHRS and CDR2 YFSETQ. This CDR3 spans 19 amino acids. J lost 1 base, V lost 4 bases, and 10 bases had no gene match. The CDR3 sequence: CASSPGLAGNGWNTGELFF. The CDR3 nucleotides are TGCGCCAGCAGCCCGGGACTAGCGGGAAACGGGTGGAACACCGGGGAGCTGTTTTTT. Based on the CDR3 plus reference TRBV5-1 and TRBJ2-2, the full variable domain is KAGVTQTPRYLIKTRGQQVTLSCSPISGHRSVSWYQQTPGQGLQFLFEYFSETQRNKGNFPGRFSGRQFSNSRSEMNVSTLELGDSALYLCASSPGLAGNGWNTGELFFGEGSRLTVL.

In its sample, this clone was seen once. This chain connects TRBV5-4 to TRBJ2-7; 7 bases are a match to TRBD1. The germline CDR1 and CDR2 sequences are SGHNT and YYREEE (reference sequence). Trimming took 4 bases from V and 3 from J; bases not matched to a gene: 7. The CDR3 totals 14 residues. The CDR3 coding sequence is TGTGCCAGCAGCCCTCCAGGGGGTCACTACGAGCAGTACTTC. Amino acid sequence: CASSPPGGHYEQYF.

This chain's CDR3 is CASSFPPLLRSSYEQYF. CDR3 DNA: TGTGCCAGCAGTTTCCCCCCCCTACTCCGGAGCTCCTACGAGCAGTACTTC. The chain has TRBV28 and TRBJ2-7; D not certain. Trimming took 3 bases from V and 0 from J, leaving 18 bases between them. The germline gives CDR1 MDHEN, CDR2 SYDVKM. The CDR3 loop spans 17 amino acids.

This clone was detected a few times. This chain links TRBV7-2 with TRBJ2-2, with TRBD1 as a possible D gene (6 bases). This CDR3 spans 15 amino acids. V lost 3 bases and J 5 bases, leaving 13 bases between the germline ends. Germline loops: CDR1 SGHTA, CDR2 FQGNSA. The CDR3: CASSFDQGSTGELFF. The CDR3 DNA follows: TGTGCCAGCAGCTTCGATCAGGGGTCGACCGGGGAGCTGTTTTTT.